This T cell receptor (beta chain) was recorded in a study of molecular identifiers for immune sequencing clone quantification. TCRdb analysed the PCR reads with MiXCR anew, one entry per CDR3 protein. The repertoire holds over 550,000 distinct CDR3 sequences, with roughly 27% as singletons. The CDR3 is made up of 15 amino acids. Germline V gives CDR1 PRHDT, CDR2 FYEKMQ (reference sequence). The junction had 7 bases not matched to a gene; V was cut back by 2 bases and J by 3 bases. The sequence was collected from a human donor in good health. Some libraries in this study had Jurkat cell RNA spiked in. This chain links TRBV13 with TRBJ2-7; 7 nucleotides agree with TRBD2. The sample taken for sequencing was naive CD8+ T cells from blood, with Jurkat cell RNA spiked in. Subset of the sample: FACS-sorted CD8+CD4-CCR7+CD45RA+ naive T cells. CDR3 in amino acids: CASSLFPGEGYEQYF. The CDR3 DNA is TGTGCCAGCAGCTTATTTCCGGGGGAGGGCTACGAGCAGTACTTC.